This T cell receptor (beta chain) emerged from a study of blood T cell repertoires in COVID-19. Across the whole study: Material from acute and convalescent COVID-19 was sourced from the United States, Italy and Spain. T cells, B-cell-depleted T cells, or PBMCs supplied cDNA or gDNA.

From germline, CDR1 is KGHSH and CDR2 LQKENI. The V end lost 0 bases, the J end lost 5 bases, and 7 bases lay between the germline ends. The CDR3 loop spans 13 amino acids. TCRdb's copy holds only in-frame clones and misses some; the assay was immunoSEQ multiplex PCR. The sample comprises tens of thousands of clones, approximately 83% of which are singletons, and 35% to 55% rests with the top ten. The sequenced sample was peripheral blood. This rearrangement joins TRBV18 to TRBJ1-1; D gene uncertain. This TCR derives from a woman over 75 with acute or convalescent COVID-19. CDR3 nucleotide sequence: TGTGCCAGCTCACCACCGTCCCAGACTGAAGCTTTCTTT. Amino acid sequence: CASSPPSQTEAFF.